This T cell receptor (beta chain) was captured in a study of CD8 T cells in Susac syndrome. The RNA input was roughly 0.45 to 1 ug, and it was reverse transcribed with random hexamers. Across 54 Vbeta and 13 Jbeta, immunoSEQ multiplex PCR amplified TCR beta CDR3. TCRdb used MiXCR to reprocess the immunoSEQ multiplex PCR reads, holding one entry per CDR3 protein. The sample lists about 300,000 distinct CDR3 sequences, just over 90% occurring once. Trimming took off 4 bases at V and 7 bases at J, with 19 bases between the two ends. The CDR3 is 15 residues long. Per the germline V gene, CDR1 is KGHSH and CDR2 is LQKENI.

Sequencing was performed on CD4+ T cells from PBMCs. The chain uses TRBV18 and TRBJ1-1; D perhaps matches TRBD1 (6 bases). This clonotype was obtained from a human donor with multiple sclerosis. Here the CDR3 reads CASSRSQTGQLEAFF. Here the CDR3 DNA reads TGTGCCAGCTCACGAAGTCAAACCGGACAGCTTGAAGCTTTCTTT.